This T cell receptor beta chain was recovered during a study of shared clonotypes between healthy human individuals. Only in-frame clones appear in the TCRdb table, and some are missing; sequencing was by immunoSEQ multiplex PCR. The sample includes about 460,000 clones, roughly four fifths seen only once; the top ten take about 12%. Deletions cut 4 bases from V and 4 bases from J, with 11 bases between. Germline CDR1 PRHDT, CDR2 FYEKMQ (reference sequence). The CDR3 sequence is 14 residues long. The clonotype originates from a woman in her thirties or forties in good health. Some clones in this sample may be carry-over from other donors' samples. The rearrangement links TRBV13 to TRBJ1-3; D gene unclear. Specimen: PBMCs. The CDR3 region has the DNA TGTGCCAGCAGCTCACGTTCGGAGGGAAACACCATATATTTT. Its translation: CASSSRSEGNTIYF.